This T cell receptor (beta chain) emerged from a study of cytomegalovirus exposure and HLA in healthy donors. The PCR employed 60 Vbeta primers together with 13 Jbeta primers. The protocol was immunoSEQ multiplex PCR, while the TCRdb copy is restricted to in-frame clones and leaves out a portion. The table has approximately 120,000 clones, less than 90% seen once. With 2 bases removed from V and 2 bases from J, the gap between germline ends came to 9 bases. CDR1 and CDR2 from the germline V gene are GTSNPN and SVGIG (reference sequence). The CDR3 has 13 amino acids. The sample taken for sequencing was PBMCs. This clonotype was obtained from a man aged 18-30 years in good health and CMV-seropositive. The genes are TRBV30 and TRBJ2-5; D not certain. CDR3 DNA sequence: TGTGCCTGGAGTTCCGACACTCAAGAGACCCAGTACTTC. It yields the protein CAWSSDTQETQYF.